The present TCR beta chain was sequenced within a study of T cells in Graves' hyperthyroidism and ophthalmopathy. Turning to the study itself: Peripheral blood samples were taken at initial diagnosis, prior to any treatment. Whole-study findings and limits: Blood also contained most expanded thyroid clonotypes above 0.001.

V was cut by 2 bases and J by 9 bases, with 8 bases left in between. The CDR3 length is 13 residues. This clonotype was detected many times. Antigen unknown. Amplification yielded TCR beta CDR3 regions, with RNA transcripts as the source. First-round RT-PCR of the TCR CDR3 relied on the HTBI primer set. TCRdb re-called the multiplex PCR reads with MiXCR, one entry per CDR3 protein. The profile shows approximately 270,000 distinct CDR3 sequences, roughly 15% of them singletons. Sequencing used blood. The V call is TRBV12-3 or TRBV12-4, the J call TRBJ1-6; D is undetermined. The TCR originated in a woman aged 40 to 50 with Graves' hyperthyroidism that later progressed to Graves' ophthalmopathy. The chain's CDR3 is CASSLLGISPLHF. CDR3 DNA: TGTGCCAGCAGTTTATTGGGTATTTCACCCCTCCACTTT.